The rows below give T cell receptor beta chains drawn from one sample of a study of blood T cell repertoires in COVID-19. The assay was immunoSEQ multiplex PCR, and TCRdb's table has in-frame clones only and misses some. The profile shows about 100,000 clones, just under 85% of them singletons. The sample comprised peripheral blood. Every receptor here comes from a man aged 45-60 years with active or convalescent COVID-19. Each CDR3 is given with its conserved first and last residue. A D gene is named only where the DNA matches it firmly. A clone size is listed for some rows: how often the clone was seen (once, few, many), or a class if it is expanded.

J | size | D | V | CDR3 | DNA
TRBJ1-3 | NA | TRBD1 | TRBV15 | CATSRDLTGAGNTIYF | TGTGCCACCAGCAGAGATTTAACAGGGGCTGGAAACACCATATATTTT
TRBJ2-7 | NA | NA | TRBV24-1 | CATSDTGSSYEQYF | TGTGCCACCAGTGATACGGGGAGCTCCTACGAGCAGTACTTC
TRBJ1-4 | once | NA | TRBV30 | CAWSRGGILGVSEKLFF | TGTGCCTGGAGTCGCGGGGGGATTTTGGGTGTAAGTGAAAAACTGTTTTTT
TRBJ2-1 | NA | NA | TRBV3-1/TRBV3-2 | CASSQAGSSYNEQFF | TGTGCCAGCAGCCAGGCGGGGAGCTCCTACAATGAGCAGTTCTTC
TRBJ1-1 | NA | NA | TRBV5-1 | CASSLGVGGRSEAFF | TGCGCCAGCAGCTTGGGGGTGGGCGGGAGGTCTGAAGCTTTCTTT
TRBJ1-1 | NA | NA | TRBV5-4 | CASSLDLEARTEAFF | TGTGCCAGCAGCTTGGATTTGGAGGCGCGAACTGAAGCTTTCTTT
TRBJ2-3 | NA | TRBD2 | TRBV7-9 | CASSLNGRVSTDTQYF | TGTGCCAGCAGCTTAAACGGGAGGGTAAGCACAGATACGCAGTATTTT
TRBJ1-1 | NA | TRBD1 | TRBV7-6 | CASSYSTGSWNTEAFF | TGTGCCAGCAGCTATTCGACAGGGTCGTGGAACACTGAAGCTTTCTTT
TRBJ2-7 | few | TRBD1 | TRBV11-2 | CASSLLRTGQGTEQYF | TGTGCCAGCAGCTTACTTAGGACGGGACAGGGAACCGAGCAGTACTTC
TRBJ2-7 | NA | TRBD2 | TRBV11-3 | CASSFRGGSGPSYEQYF | TGTGCCAGCAGCTTCCGGGGGGGCTCGGGACCCTCCTACGAGCAGTACTTC
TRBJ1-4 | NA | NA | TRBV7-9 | CASSLVGRTWGEKLFF | TGTGCCAGCAGCTTAGTTGGTCGGACTTGGGGTGAAAAACTGTTTTTT
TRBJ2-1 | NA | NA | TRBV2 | CASSGASTDEQFF | TGTGCCAGCAGTGGGGCTAGCACCGATGAGCAGTTCTTC
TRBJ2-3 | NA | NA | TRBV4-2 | CASSQEGAGISDTQYF | TGTGCCAGCAGCCAAGAAGGGGCGGGAATCTCAGATACGCAGTATTTT
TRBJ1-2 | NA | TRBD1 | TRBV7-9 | CASTPLGQGGFSNYGYTF | TGTGCCAGCACCCCCCTGGGACAGGGGGGGTTCTCAAACTATGGCTACACCTTC
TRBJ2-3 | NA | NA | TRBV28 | CASRRGGGTDTQYF | TGTGCCAGCAGACGAGGAGGGGGCACAGATACGCAGTATTTT
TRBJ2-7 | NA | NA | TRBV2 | CASSELGGFYEQYF | TGTGCCAGCAGTGAATTAGGAGGGTTCTACGAGCAGTACTTC
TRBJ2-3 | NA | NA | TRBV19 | CASSSSETSYTDTQYF | TGTGCCAGTAGTTCTAGCGAGACATCGTACACAGATACGCAGTATTTT
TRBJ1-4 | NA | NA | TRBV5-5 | CASSLEPGVAVKLFF | TGTGCCAGCAGCTTGGAACCAGGGGTTGCGGTAAAACTGTTTTTT
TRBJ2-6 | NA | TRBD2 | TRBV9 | CASSARGVAGAHSSGANVLTF | TGTGCCAGCAGCGCCCGAGGGGTAGCGGGAGCCCATTCCTCTGGGGCCAACGTCCTGACTTTC
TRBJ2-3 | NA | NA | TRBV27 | CASSEYTDTDTQYF | TGTGCCAGCAGTGAGTATACTGACACAGATACGCAGTATTTT
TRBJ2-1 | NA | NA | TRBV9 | CASSGLDSGYYNEQFF | TGTGCCAGCAGCGGGTTGGATAGCGGTTACTACAATGAGCAGTTCTTC
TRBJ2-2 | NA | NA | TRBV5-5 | CASSLAIVTENTGELFF | TGTGCCAGCAGCTTGGCCATCGTGACAGAGAACACCGGGGAGCTGTTTTTT